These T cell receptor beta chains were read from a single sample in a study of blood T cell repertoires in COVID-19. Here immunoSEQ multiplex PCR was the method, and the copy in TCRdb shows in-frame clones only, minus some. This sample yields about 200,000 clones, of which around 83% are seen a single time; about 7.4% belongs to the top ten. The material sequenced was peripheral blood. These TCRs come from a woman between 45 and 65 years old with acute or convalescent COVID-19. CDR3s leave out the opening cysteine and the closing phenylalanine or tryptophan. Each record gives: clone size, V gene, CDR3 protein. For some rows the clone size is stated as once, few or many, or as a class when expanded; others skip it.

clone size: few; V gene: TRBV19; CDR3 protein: ASSQYRGRDSGYT
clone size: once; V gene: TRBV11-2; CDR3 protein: ASSLDSWLAGANEQF
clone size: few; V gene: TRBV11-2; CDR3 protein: ASSSPSGMNTGELF
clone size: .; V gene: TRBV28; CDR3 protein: ASSDPSSGRGDTQY
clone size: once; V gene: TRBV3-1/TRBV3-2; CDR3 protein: ASSHPWLASNTGELF
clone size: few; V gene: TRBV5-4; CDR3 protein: ASSLSEETQY
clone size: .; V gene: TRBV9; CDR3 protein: ASSISTGHPYGYT
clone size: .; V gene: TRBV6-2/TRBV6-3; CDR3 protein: ASSYMGDSINQPQH
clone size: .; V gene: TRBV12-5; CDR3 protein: ASGLVRQGGDTGELF
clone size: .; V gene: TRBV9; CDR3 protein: ASSLSGGDETQY
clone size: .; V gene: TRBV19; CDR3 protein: ASSPGQGSYGYT
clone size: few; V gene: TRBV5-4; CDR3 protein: ASSPRQGDDNEQF
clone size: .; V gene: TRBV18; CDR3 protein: ASSPPVAGGYTDTQY
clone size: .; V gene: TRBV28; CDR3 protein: ASSLAGVGDTQY
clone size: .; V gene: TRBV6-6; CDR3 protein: ASSYSASKLF
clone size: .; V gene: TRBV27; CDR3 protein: ASSLGEGRTDTQY
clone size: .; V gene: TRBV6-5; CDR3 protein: ASKVGGGNTIY
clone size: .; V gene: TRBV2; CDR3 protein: ASSEPLGGSYEQY
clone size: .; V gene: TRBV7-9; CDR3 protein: ASSLGGGSYEQY
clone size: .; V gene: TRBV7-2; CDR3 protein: ASSLGQDYEQY
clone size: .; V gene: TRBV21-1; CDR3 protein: ASRGSGSYQETQY
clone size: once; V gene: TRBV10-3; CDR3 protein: AISESLRDRAVDGYT
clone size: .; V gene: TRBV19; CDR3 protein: ASSIGGLAGETQY
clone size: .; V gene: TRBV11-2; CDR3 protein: ASSLATGNSYEQY
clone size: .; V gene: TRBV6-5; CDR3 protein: ASSYSMGGTPQEAF
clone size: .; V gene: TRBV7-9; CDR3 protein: ASTRDLNTEAF
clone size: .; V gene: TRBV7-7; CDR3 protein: ASSLTSNSYNEQF